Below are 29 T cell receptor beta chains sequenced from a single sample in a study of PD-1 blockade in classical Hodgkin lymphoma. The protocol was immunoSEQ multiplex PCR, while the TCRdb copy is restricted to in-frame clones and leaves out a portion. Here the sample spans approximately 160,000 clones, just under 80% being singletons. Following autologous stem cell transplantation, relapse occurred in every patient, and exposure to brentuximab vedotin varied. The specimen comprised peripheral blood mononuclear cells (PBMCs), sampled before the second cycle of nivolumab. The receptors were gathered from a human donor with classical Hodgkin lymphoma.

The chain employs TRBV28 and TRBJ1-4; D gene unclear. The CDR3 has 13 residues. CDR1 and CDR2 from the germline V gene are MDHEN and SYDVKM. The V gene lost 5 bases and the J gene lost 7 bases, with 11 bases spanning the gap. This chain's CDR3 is CASSRTKAEKLFF. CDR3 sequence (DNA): TGTGCCAGCAGTCGGACGAAAGCTGAAAAACTGTTTTTT.

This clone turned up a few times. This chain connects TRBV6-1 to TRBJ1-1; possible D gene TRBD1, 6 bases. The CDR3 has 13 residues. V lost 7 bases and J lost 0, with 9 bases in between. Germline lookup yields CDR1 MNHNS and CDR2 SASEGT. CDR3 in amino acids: CASKQGLNTEAFF. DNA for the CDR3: TGTGCCAGCAAGCAGGGGCTGAACACTGAAGCTTTCTTT.

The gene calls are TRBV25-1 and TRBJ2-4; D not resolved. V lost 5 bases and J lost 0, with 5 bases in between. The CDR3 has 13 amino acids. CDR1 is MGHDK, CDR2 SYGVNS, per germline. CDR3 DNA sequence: TGTGCCAGCAGTAGCTCAGCCAAAAACATTCAGTACTTC. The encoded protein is CASSSSAKNIQYF.

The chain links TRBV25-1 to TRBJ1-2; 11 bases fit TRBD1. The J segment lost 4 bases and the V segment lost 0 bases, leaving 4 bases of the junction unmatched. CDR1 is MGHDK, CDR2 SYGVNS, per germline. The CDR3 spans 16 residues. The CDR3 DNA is TGTGCCAGCAGTGAATATGGACAGGGGGCTGGCTATGGCTACACCTTC. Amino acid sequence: CASSEYGQGAGYGYTF.

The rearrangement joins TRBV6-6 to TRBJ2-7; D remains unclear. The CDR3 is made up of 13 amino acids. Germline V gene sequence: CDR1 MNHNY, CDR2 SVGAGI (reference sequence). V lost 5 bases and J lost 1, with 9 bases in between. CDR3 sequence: CASSQHASYEQYF. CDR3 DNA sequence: TGTGCCAGCAGTCAACATGCGTCCTACGAGCAGTACTTC.

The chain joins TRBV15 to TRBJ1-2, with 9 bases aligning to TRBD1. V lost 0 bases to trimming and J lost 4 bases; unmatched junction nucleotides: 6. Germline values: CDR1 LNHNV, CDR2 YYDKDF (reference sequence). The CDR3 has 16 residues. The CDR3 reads CATSRDLDRGLYGYTF. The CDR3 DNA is TGTGCCACCAGCAGAGATTTGGACAGGGGCCTCTATGGCTACACCTTC.

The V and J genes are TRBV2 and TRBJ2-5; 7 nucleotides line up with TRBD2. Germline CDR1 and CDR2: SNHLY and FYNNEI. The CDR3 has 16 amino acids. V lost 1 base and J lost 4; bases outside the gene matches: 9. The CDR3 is CASSEGLANDRETQYF. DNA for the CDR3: TGTGCCAGCAGTGAAGGACTAGCAAATGACCGAGAGACCCAGTACTTC.

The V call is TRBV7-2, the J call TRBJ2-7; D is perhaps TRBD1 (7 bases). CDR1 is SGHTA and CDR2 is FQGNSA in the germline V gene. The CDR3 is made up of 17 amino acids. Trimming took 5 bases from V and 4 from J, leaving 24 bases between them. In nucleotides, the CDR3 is TGTGCCAGCAGCCCTCGGGGTAGGGCAGGGGGACTGTACGAGCAGTACTTC. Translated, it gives CASSPRGRAGGLYEQYF.

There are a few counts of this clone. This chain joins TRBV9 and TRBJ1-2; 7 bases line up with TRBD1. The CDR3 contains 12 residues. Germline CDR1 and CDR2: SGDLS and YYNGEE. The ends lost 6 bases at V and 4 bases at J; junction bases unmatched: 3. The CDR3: CASNRQGYGYTF. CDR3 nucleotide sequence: TGTGCCAGCAACCGACAGGGCTATGGCTACACCTTC.

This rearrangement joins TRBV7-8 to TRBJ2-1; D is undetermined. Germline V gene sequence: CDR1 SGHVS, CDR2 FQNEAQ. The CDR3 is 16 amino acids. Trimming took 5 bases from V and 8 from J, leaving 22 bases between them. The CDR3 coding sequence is TGTGCCAGCAGCCCCCGACTCCAACTACAACCGGATGAGCAGTTCTTC. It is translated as CASSPRLQLQPDEQFF.

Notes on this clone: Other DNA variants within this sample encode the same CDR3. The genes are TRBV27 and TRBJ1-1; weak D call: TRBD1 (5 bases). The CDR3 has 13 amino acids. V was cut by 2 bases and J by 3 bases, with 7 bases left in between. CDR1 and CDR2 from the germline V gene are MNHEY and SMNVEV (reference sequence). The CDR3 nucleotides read TGTGCCAGCAGTTTAGGCAGGGACACTGAAGCTTTCTTT. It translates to CASSLGRDTEAFF.

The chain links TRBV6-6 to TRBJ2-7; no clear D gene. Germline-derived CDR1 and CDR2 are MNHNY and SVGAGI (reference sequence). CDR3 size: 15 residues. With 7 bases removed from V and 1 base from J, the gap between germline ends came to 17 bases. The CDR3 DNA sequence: TGTGCCAGCACCAGGTCCACGTCCCAATCCTACGAGCAGTACTTC. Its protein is CASTRSTSQSYEQYF.

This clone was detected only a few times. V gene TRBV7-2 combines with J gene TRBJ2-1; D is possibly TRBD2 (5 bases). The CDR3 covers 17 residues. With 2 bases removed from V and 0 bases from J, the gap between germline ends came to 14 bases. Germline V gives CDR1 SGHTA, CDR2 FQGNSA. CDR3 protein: CASSLHSRAFSYNEQFF. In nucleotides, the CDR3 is TGTGCCAGCAGCTTACATTCGCGGGCCTTCTCCTACAATGAGCAGTTCTTC.

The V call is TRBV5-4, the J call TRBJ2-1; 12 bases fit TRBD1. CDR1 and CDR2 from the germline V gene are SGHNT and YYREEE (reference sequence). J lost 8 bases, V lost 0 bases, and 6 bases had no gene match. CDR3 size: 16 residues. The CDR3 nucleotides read TGTGCCAGCAGCTTGGGGCCGGGACAGGGGGCCTATGAGCAGTTCTTC. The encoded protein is CASSLGPGQGAYEQFF. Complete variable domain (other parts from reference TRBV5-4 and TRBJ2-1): ETGVTQSPTHLIKTRGQQVTLRCSSQSGHNTVSWYQQALGQGPQFIFQYYREEENGRGNFPPRFSGLQFPNYSSELNVNALELDDSALYLCASSLGPGQGAYEQFFGPGTRLTVL.

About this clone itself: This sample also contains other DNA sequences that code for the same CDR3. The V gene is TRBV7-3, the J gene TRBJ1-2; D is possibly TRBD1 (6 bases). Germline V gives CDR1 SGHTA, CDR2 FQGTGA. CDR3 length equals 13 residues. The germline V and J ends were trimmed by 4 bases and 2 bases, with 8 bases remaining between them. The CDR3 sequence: CASSSTGNYGYTF. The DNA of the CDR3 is TGTGCCAGCAGCTCGACAGGAAACTATGGCTACACCTTC.

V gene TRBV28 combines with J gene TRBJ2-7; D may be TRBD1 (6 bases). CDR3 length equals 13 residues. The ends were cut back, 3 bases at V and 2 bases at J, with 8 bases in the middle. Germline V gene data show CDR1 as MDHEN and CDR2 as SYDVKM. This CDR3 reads CASSLDRTYEQYF. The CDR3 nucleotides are TGTGCCAGCAGTTTGGACAGAACCTACGAGCAGTACTTC.

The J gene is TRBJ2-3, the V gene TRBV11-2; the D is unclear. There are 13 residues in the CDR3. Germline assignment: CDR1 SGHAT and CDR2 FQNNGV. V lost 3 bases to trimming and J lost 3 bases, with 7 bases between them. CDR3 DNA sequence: TGTGCCAGCAGCTTCCCCGCTACAGATACGCAGTATTTT. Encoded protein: CASSFPATDTQYF.

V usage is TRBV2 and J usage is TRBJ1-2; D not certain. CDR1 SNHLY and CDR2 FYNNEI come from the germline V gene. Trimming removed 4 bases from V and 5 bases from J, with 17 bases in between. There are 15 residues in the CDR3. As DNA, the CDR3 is TGTGCCAGCAGTGGCCGCGGGGTGTCCGGTTATGGCTACACCTTC. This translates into CASSGRGVSGYGYTF.

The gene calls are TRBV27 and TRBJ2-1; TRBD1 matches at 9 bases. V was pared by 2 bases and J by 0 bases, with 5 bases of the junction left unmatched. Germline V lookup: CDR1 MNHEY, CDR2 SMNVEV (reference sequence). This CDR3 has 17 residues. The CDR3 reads CASSLMGQGSSYNEQFF. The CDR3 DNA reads TGTGCCAGCAGTTTAATGGGACAGGGCAGCTCCTACAATGAGCAGTTCTTC.

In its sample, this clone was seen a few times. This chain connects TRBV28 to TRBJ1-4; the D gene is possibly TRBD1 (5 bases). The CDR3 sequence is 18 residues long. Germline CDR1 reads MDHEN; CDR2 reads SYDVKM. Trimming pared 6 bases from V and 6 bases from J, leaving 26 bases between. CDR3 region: CASRSKRLRVWGDEKLFF. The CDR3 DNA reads TGTGCCAGCAGATCAAAACGGTTGCGGGTGTGGGGGGATGAAAAACTGTTTTTT.

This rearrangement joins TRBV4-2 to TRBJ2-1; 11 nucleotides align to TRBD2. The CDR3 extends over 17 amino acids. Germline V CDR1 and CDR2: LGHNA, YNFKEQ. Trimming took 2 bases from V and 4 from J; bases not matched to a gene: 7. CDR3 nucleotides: TGTGCCAGCAGCCAAAGGACTAGCGGGCTAAGATACAATGAGCAGTTCTTC. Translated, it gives CASSQRTSGLRYNEQFF.

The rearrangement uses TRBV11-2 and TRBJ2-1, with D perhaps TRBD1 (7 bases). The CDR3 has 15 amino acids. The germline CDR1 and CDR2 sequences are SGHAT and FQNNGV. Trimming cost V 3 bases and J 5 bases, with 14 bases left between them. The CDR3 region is CASSFRQGGHNEQFF. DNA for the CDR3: TGTGCCAGCAGCTTCAGGCAGGGGGGTCACAATGAGCAGTTCTTC.

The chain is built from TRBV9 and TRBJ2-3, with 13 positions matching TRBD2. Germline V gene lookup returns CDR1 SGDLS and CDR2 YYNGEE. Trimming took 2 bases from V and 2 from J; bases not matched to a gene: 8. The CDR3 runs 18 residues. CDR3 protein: CASSVRTSGSPLTDTQYF. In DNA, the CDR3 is TGTGCCAGCAGCGTCCGGACTAGCGGGAGCCCTCTCACAGATACGCAGTATTTT.

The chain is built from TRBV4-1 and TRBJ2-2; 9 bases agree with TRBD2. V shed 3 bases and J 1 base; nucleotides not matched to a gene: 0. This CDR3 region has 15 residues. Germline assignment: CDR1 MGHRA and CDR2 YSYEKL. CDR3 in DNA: TGCGCCAGCAGCCAGACTAGCGGGAACACCGGGGAGCTGTTTTTT. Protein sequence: CASSQTSGNTGELFF.

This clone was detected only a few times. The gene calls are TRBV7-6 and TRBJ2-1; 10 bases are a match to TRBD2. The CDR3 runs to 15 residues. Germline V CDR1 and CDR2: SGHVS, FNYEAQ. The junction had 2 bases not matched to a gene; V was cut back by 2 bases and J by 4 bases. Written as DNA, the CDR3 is TGTGCCAGCAGCTTATCACTAGCGGGATACAATGAGCAGTTCTTC. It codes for CASSLSLAGYNEQFF.

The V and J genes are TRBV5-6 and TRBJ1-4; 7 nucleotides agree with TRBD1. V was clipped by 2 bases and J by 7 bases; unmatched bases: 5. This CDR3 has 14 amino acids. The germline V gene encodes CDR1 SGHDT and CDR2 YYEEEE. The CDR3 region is CASSFLQGGEKLFF. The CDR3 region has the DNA TGTGCCAGCAGCTTCCTGCAGGGGGGTGAAAAACTGTTTTTT.

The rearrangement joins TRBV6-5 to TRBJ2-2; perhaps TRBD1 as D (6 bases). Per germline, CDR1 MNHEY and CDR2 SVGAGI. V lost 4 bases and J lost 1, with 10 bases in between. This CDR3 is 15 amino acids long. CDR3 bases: TGTGCCAGCAGTTCTGGCAGGGGGAACACCGGGGAGCTGTTTTTT. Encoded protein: CASSSGRGNTGELFF.

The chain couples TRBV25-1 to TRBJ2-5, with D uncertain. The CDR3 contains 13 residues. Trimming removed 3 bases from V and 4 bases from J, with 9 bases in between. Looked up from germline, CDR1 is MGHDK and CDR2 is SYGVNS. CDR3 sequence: CASSDTVGETQYF. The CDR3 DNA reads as TGTGCCAGCAGTGATACAGTTGGAGAGACCCAGTACTTC.

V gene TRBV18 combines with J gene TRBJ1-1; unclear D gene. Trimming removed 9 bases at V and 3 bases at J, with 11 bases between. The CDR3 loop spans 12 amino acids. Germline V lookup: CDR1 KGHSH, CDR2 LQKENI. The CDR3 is CASAVTYTEAFF. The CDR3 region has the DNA TGTGCCAGTGCAGTAACATACACTGAAGCTTTCTTT. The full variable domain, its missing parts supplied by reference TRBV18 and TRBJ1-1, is NAGVMQNPRHLVRRRGQEARLRCSPMKGHSHVYWYRQLPEEGLKFMVYLQKENIIDESGMPKERFSAEFPKEGPSILRIQQVVRGDSAAYFCASAVTYTEAFFGQGTRLTVV.